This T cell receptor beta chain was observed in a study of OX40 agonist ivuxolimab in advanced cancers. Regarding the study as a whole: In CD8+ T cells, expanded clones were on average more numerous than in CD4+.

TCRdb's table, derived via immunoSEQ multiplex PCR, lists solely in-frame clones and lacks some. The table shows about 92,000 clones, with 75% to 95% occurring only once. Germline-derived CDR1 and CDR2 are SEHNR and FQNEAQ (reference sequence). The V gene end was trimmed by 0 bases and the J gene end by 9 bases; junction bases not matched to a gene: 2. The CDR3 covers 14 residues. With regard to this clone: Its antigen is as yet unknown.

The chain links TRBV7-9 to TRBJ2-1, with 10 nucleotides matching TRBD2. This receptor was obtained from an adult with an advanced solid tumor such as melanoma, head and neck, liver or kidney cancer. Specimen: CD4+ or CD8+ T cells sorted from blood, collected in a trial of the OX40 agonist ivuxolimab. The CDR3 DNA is TGTGCCAGCAGCTTAGCAGCGGGAGGGCGTGAGCAGTTCTTC. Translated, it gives CASSLAAGGREQFF. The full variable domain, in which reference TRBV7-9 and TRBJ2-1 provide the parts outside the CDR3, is DTGVSQNPRHKITKRGQNVTFRCDPISEHNRLYWYRQTLGQGPEFLTYFQNEAQLEKSRLLSDRFSAERPKGSFSTLEIQRTEQGDSAMYLCASSLAAGGREQFFGPGTRLTVL.